This TCR beta chain emerged from a study of CD8 T cells in ankylosing spondylitis. Regarding the study as a whole: Reportedly, matched ankylosing spondylitis synovial fluid was significantly enriched for disease-linked clones. In ankylosing spondylitis blood, a motif of about eight highly homologous TCR beta variants appeared characteristic. Reactive arthritis synovial fluid and blood previously showed some of these motif variants. Disease-linked clones, CD8+, were relatively rare in peripheral blood.

CDR1 and CDR2 from the germline V gene are MGHRA and YSYEKL. The CDR3 has 16 residues. Trimming took 5 bases from V and 8 from J, leaving 19 bases between them. The TCR beta libraries were generated through quantitative 5'-RACE incorporating molecular barcodes. TCRdb reprocessed the 5' RACE reads with MiXCR, giving one entry per CDR3 protein. Of roughly 440,000 distinct CDR3 sequences listed, approximately 17% are singletons. This clonotype was picked up many times. Its antigen is not known. This clonotype originated in a male donor with ankylosing spondylitis. This chain links TRBV4-1 with TRBJ1-6; D unclear. Sequencing was performed on blood, either unsorted or a sorted T cell fraction (not recorded which). This CDR3 reads CASSKGGEGGYSPLHF. The CDR3 region has the DNA TGCGCCAGCAGCAAAGGTGGCGAGGGTGGGTATTCACCCCTCCACTTT.